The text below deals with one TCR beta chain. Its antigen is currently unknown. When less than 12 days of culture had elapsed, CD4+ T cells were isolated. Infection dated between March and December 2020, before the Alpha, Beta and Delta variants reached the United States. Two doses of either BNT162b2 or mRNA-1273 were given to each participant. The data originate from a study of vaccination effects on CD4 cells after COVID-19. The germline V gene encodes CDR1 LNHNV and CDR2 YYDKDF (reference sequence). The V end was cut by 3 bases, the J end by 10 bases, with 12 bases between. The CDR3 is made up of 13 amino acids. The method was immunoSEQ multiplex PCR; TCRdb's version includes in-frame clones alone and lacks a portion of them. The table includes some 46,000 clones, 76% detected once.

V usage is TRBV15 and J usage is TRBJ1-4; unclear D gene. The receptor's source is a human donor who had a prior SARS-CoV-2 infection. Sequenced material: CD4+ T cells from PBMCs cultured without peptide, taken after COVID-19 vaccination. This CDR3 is CATSREGWGKLFF. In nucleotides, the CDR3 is TGTGCCACCAGCAGGGAGGGTTGGGGAAAACTGTTTTTT.